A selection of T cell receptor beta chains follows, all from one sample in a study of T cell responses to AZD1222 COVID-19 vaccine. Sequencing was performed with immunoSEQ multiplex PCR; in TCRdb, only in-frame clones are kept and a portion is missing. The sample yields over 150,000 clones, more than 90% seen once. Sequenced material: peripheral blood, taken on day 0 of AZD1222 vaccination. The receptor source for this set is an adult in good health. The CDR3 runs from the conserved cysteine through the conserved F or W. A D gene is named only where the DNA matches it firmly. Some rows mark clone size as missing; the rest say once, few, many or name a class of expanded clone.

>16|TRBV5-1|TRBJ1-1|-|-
CASSLLGAGMNTEAFF
TGCGCCAGCAGCTTGCTCGGGGCCGGTATGAACACTGAAGCTTTCTTT
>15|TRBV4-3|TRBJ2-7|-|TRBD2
CASSQDLRGGYEQYF
TGCGCCAGCAGCCAAGATCTGAGGGGAGGGTACGAGCAGTACTTC
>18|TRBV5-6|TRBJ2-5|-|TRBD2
CASSSLGTSRDGKETQYF
TGTGCCAGCAGCTCCCTCGGGACTAGCAGAGATGGTAAAGAGACCCAGTACTTC
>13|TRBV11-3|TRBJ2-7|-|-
CASSGRALYEQYF
TGTGCCAGCAGCGGCCGGGCCCTCTACGAGCAGTACTTC
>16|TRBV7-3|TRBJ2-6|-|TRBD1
CASSLNRGGGANVLTF
TGTGCCAGCAGCTTAAATCGAGGGGGCGGGGCCAACGTCCTGACTTTC
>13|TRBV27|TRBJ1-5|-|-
CASSFGVYQPQHF
TGTGCCAGCAGTTTCGGGGTGTATCAGCCCCAGCATTTT
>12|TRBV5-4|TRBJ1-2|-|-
CASSLDRYGYTF
TGTGCCAGCAGCTTGGACAGATATGGCTACACCTTC
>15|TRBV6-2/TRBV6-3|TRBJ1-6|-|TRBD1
CASSYGDRGSSPLHF
TGTGCCAGCAGTTACGGGGACAGGGGGTCCTCACCCCTCCACTTT
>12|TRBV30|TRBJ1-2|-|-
CAWKSEVDGYTF
TGTGCCTGGAAATCAGAGGTCGATGGCTACACCTTC
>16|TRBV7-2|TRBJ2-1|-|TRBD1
CASSFLGGTGYREQFF
TGTGCCAGCAGCTTCCTAGGGGGGACAGGCTACCGCGAGCAGTTCTTC
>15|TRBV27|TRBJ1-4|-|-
CASSERNRPNEKLFF
TGTGCCAGCAGTGAGAGGAACAGACCTAATGAAAAACTGTTTTTT
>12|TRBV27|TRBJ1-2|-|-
CASSSQGLRYTF
TGTGCCAGCAGTTCGCAGGGTCTCCGCTACACCTTC
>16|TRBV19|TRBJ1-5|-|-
CASSIEGVVQDQPQHF
TGTGCCAGTAGTATTGAAGGGGTGGTGCAGGATCAGCCCCAGCATTTT
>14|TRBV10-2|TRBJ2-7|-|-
CATRAPGELNEQYF
TGCGCCACCAGAGCCCCGGGAGAGCTTAACGAGCAGTACTTC
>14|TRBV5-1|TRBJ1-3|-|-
CASSLTSSGNTIYF
TGCGCCAGCAGCTTGACAAGCTCTGGAAACACCATATATTTT
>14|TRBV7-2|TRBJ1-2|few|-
CASSLKRGDYGYTF
TGTGCCAGCAGCTTAAAGAGGGGGGACTATGGCTACACCTTC